One sample yielded the 20 T cell receptor beta chains listed below, sequenced in a study of cytomegalovirus exposure and HLA in healthy donors. The assay was immunoSEQ multiplex PCR, and TCRdb's table has in-frame clones only and misses some. The profile shows hundreds of thousands of clones, more than 75% of them singletons. The sample taken for sequencing was PBMCs. Source of these receptors: a woman aged 18-29 years in good health and CMV-seronegative.

The chain is built from TRBV28 and TRBJ2-7, with D tentatively TRBD1 (5 bases). Germline-derived CDR1 and CDR2 are MDHEN and SYDVKM. V was trimmed by 5 bases and J by 7 bases, leaving 12 bases between them. The CDR3 spans 12 residues. Here the CDR3 reads CASSPVGQEQYF. The CDR3 DNA is TGTGCCAGCAGTCCCGTCGGACAAGAGCAGTACTTC.

The chain links TRBV4-3 to TRBJ2-7, with 7 bases lining up with TRBD1. The CDR3 length is 14 residues. The junction had 8 bases not matched to a gene; V was cut back by 5 bases and J by 4 bases. Germline CDR1 is LGHNA and CDR2 is YSLEER. CDR3 in amino acids: CASSTRQGPYEQYF. In DNA, the CDR3 is TGCGCCAGCAGCACGCGACAGGGCCCATACGAGCAGTACTTC.

This chain links TRBV9 with TRBJ1-5, with 8 nucleotides matching TRBD1. This CDR3 has 14 amino acids. In germline, CDR1 is SGDLS, CDR2 YYNGEE. Trimming removed 0 bases from V and 6 bases from J; junction bases left unmatched: 2. The CDR3 is CASSVGQGTQPQHF. The CDR3 region has the DNA TGTGCCAGCAGCGTAGGACAGGGGACTCAGCCCCAGCATTTT.

The chain has TRBV9 and TRBJ1-2, with 9 positions matching TRBD1. The V gene's germline CDR1 is SGDLS and CDR2 YYNGEE. Trimming removed 6 bases from V and 3 bases from J; junction bases left unmatched: 6. The CDR3 has 14 residues. CDR3 bases: TGTGCCAGCACGTACCGGGACAGGGACTATGGCTACACCTTC. Amino acids: CASTYRDRDYGYTF.

This chain joins TRBV18 and TRBJ2-7; TRBD1 matches at 7 bases. Germline V lookup: CDR1 KGHSH, CDR2 LQKENI. The CDR3 is 15 residues long. V dropped 3 bases and J dropped 5; count of bases not matched to a gene: 10. CDR3 nucleotides: TGTGCCAGCTCACCTAAAGGGGGCCTTAACCACGAGCAGTACTTC. Translated, it gives CASSPKGGLNHEQYF.

The chain uses TRBV9 and TRBJ2-3; TRBD2 matches 10 bases. V lost 2 bases, J lost 7 bases, and 4 bases stayed unmatched. The CDR3 has 14 amino acids. The germline gives CDR1 SGDLS, CDR2 YYNGEE. CDR3 coding DNA: TGTGCCAGCAGCGTGGCTAGCGGGAGCTATACGCAGTATTTT. Its translation: CASSVASGSYTQYF.

V and J are TRBV5-1 and TRBJ1-3, with unresolved D. The CDR3 runs to 15 residues. Trimming removed 0 bases at V and 4 bases at J, with 11 bases between. Germline V gene sequence: CDR1 SGHRS, CDR2 YFSETQ. In nucleotides, the CDR3 is TGCGCCAGCAGCTTGGCCGCAGGCCCCGGAAACACCATATATTTT. This translates into CASSLAAGPGNTIYF.

The V call is TRBV28, the J call TRBJ2-5; 8 bases align to TRBD1. V lost 10 bases and J lost 5; bases outside the gene matches: 18. Germline loops: CDR1 MDHEN, CDR2 SYDVKM. The CDR3 is 16 amino acids. The CDR3 DNA reads as TGTGCCACCACTTCCCTCCGGACAGGGTTCCGGGAGACCCAGTACTTC. Translated, it gives CATTSLRTGFRETQYF.

The J gene is TRBJ2-1, the V gene TRBV12-5, with D hard to call. CDR3 length equals 17 residues. CDR1 and CDR2 (germline): LGHNT, FRNRAP. Trimming left V 0 bases short and J 1 base short, with 13 bases between. CDR3 protein: CASGLVVGATSYNEQFF. CDR3 DNA: TGTGCTAGTGGTTTGGTAGTAGGAGCAACTTCCTACAATGAGCAGTTCTTC.

The chain has TRBV27 and TRBJ1-2; 10 bases match TRBD1. The CDR3 loop spans 17 amino acids. The ends lost 2 bases at V and 4 bases at J; junction bases unmatched: 10. CDR1 and CDR2 from the germline V gene are MNHEY and SMNVEV (reference sequence). CDR3 sequence reads: CASSLIPGQGSGYGYTF. In DNA form, the CDR3 reads TGTGCCAGCAGTTTAATACCGGGACAGGGGTCGGGCTATGGCTACACCTTC.

The chain employs TRBV2 and TRBJ2-2, with D unclear. CDR1 and CDR2 from the germline V gene are SNHLY and FYNNEI. The V end lost 2 bases, the J end lost 6 bases, and 13 bases lay between the germline ends. This CDR3 region has 15 residues. The CDR3 loop reads CASSEYFSMAGELFF. CDR3 sequence (DNA): TGTGCCAGCAGTGAATATTTTAGCATGGCCGGGGAGCTGTTTTTT.

The chain employs TRBV27 and TRBJ2-5, with 9 positions matching TRBD2. This CDR3 spans 14 amino acids. CDR1 and CDR2 (germline): MNHEY, SMNVEV (reference sequence). With 5 bases clipped from V and 7 bases from J, the junction kept 8 bases outside the gene matches. CDR3 coding DNA: TGTGCCAGCAGTCCAGGGACTAGCCAGGGGACCCAGTACTTC. Protein product: CASSPGTSQGTQYF.

DNA of the CDR3: TGTGCCAGCAGTTTGCGTCCAGGGGACCTACCCTACGAGCAGTACTTC. Encoded protein: CASSLRPGDLPYEQYF. The gene calls are TRBV7-6 and TRBJ2-7; a possible D gene is TRBD1 (6 bases). Looked up from germline, CDR1 is SGHVS and CDR2 is FNYEAQ. V lost 6 bases, J lost 2 bases, and 20 bases lay in between. The CDR3 is made up of 16 amino acids.

The genes are TRBV6-6 and TRBJ1-1, with D hard to call. CDR1 and CDR2 from the germline V gene are MNHNY and SVGAGI (reference sequence). V lost 2 bases to trimming and J lost 2 bases, with 9 bases between them. The CDR3 is 14 residues long. The CDR3 nucleotides read TGTGCCAGCAGTTACACAGAGCATAACACTGAAGCTTTCTTT. It encodes CASSYTEHNTEAFF.

V and J are TRBV28 and TRBJ1-2; 7 bases are a match to TRBD1. This CDR3 spans 13 amino acids. Trimming removed 6 bases from V and 2 bases from J; junction bases left unmatched: 3. CDR1 is MDHEN and CDR2 is SYDVKM in the germline V gene. Here the CDR3 reads CASRTGNNYGYTF. The CDR3, as DNA: TGTGCCAGCAGGACAGGGAACAACTATGGCTACACCTTC.

The rearrangement uses TRBV6-5 and TRBJ2-1; TRBD2 matches at 10 bases. This CDR3 comprises 16 residues. CDR1 and CDR2 from the germline V gene are MNHEY and SVGAGI. V was pared by 4 bases and J by 4 bases, with 7 bases of the junction left unmatched. The CDR3 DNA is TGTGCCAGCAGTTCGTCCTCGACTAGCGGGTACAATGAGCAGTTCTTC. Translating gives CASSSSSTSGYNEQFF.

This clone was observed a handful of times. The V call is TRBV9, the J call TRBJ2-3, with D uncertain. CDR3 length: 12 amino acids. V was pared by 0 bases and J by 6 bases, with 5 bases between. The germline V gene encodes CDR1 SGDLS and CDR2 YYNGEE. The CDR3 coding sequence is TGTGCCAGCAGCGTAGTCGAGGATACGCAGTATTTT. This sequence encodes CASSVVEDTQYF.

The chain carries TRBV15 and TRBJ2-3; 7 bases are shared with TRBD1. The junction had 8 bases not matched to a gene; V was cut back by 6 bases and J by 5 bases. This CDR3 comprises 14 residues. The germline gives CDR1 LNHNV, CDR2 YYDKDF (reference sequence). The CDR3 reads CATSPQGVGDTQYF. DNA of the CDR3: TGTGCCACCAGTCCTCAGGGGGTCGGAGATACGCAGTATTTT.

The chain recombines TRBV7-3 with TRBJ2-3; maybe TRBD2 (5 bases). Germline CDR1 SGHTA, CDR2 FQGTGA. The V gene lost 3 bases and the J gene lost 4 bases, with 14 bases spanning the gap. This CDR3 is 15 amino acids long. The CDR3 reads CASSLMGLEADTQYF. DNA for the CDR3: TGTGCCAGCAGCTTGATGGGTTTGGAGGCAGATACGCAGTATTTT.

The V gene is TRBV7-9, the J gene TRBJ2-1, with TRBD2 matching 7 bases. J lost 4 bases, V lost 0 bases, and 3 bases had no gene match. CDR1 and CDR2 (germline): SEHNR, FQNEAQ (reference sequence). This CDR3 is built from 15 residues. The CDR3 loop reads CASSLAGGRYNEQFF. The CDR3 DNA is TGTGCCAGCAGCTTAGCGGGAGGGAGATACAATGAGCAGTTCTTC. Combining the CDR3 with reference TRBV7-9 and TRBJ2-1 gives the whole variable domain DTGVSQNPRHKITKRGQNVTFRCDPISEHNRLYWYRQTLGQGPEFLTYFQNEAQLEKSRLLSDRFSAERPKGSFSTLEIQRTEQGDSAMYLCASSLAGGRYNEQFFGPGTRLTVL.